This paragraph covers one T cell receptor beta chain sequence. The antigen remains undetermined. The J segment lost 2 bases and the V segment lost 5 bases, leaving 5 bases of the junction unmatched. This CDR3 contains 15 residues. Germline loops: CDR1 LGHNT, CDR2 FRNRAP. The entry originates in a study of long-term antiretroviral therapy in people with HIV. Overall study results and limits: In HIV, the repertoires covered a tighter span of CDR3 lengths than in controls. Specimen acquisition occurred between about 2004 and 2017, potentially under older ART regimens.

The United States was where all participants with HIV were treated. Samples were assayed with immunoSEQ v3.0 at survey level. The table came from immunoSEQ multiplex PCR; TCRdb's copy has only in-frame clones and leaves some out. The sample holds about 13,000 clones, approximately 80% seen once. The TCR originated in a man in his forties or fifties with HIV. Material: unsorted PBMCs, obtained 3.2 years before starting antiretroviral therapy. The chain is built from TRBV12-5 and TRBJ1-5; TRBD1 matches at 8 bases. The CDR3 coding sequence is TGTGCTAGTGGTGAGACAGGGGTTGGCAATCAGCCCCAGCATTTT. Translating gives CASGETGVGNQPQHF.